The rows below give T cell receptor beta chains drawn from one sample of a study of graft-versus-host responses after intestinal transplantation. TCRdb keeps only in-frame clones here, not all; method: immunoSEQ multiplex PCR. The table includes about 54,000 clones, under 95% detected once. Sequenced material: PBMCs, taken roughly 95 weeks after intestinal transplant. The receptors stem from a human patient who received an intestinal transplant, so some T cells may come from the graft donor. CDR3s include the opening cysteine and the closing phenylalanine or tryptophan. D genes are given only for firm matches. Where a row states a size, it is once, few, many or the class of an expanded clone; other rows omit it.

CDR3 DNA	CDR3 protein	V gene	J gene	clone size	D gene
TGTGCCAGCAAGCGGGGACGGGACTCACCCCTCCACTTT	CASKRGRDSPLHF	TRBV6-5	TRBJ1-6	few	-
TGTGCCAGCAGCTTGGCCACTAGCGGGTCATCGACCCAGTACTTC	CASSLATSGSSTQYF	TRBV5-8	TRBJ2-5	-	TRBD2
TGTGCCAGCAGCTTAGGGGAGGGAACACCGGGACTAGCTGGTGATACGCAGTATTTT	CASSLGEGTPGLAGDTQYF	TRBV7-8	TRBJ2-3	-	TRBD2
TGCGCCAGCAGTACAGGGGGTGGCAATCAGCCCCAGCATTTT	CASSTGGGNQPQHF	TRBV10-2	TRBJ1-5	-	TRBD1
TGTGCCAGCAGCGTAGCCCTTCAAAACACAGATACGCAGTATTTT	CASSVALQNTDTQYF	TRBV9	TRBJ2-3	-	-
TGTGCCAGCAGTGCCGACAGGCCTAATCAGCCCCAGCATTTT	CASSADRPNQPQHF	TRBV2	TRBJ1-5	-	-
TGTGCCAGTAGTACAGGACTAGCGGGGGGTACAGATACGCAGTATTTT	CASSTGLAGGTDTQYF	TRBV19	TRBJ2-3	-	TRBD2
TGTGCCAGCAGTTTGAATAGCGACACTGGCTACACCTTC	CASSLNSDTGYTF	TRBV7-2	TRBJ1-2	-	-
TGTGCCAGCAGTCTCGGGGGGGGGCCGGGGGATACGCAGTATTTT	CASSLGGGPGDTQYF	TRBV5-8	TRBJ2-3	-	TRBD2
TGTGCCAGCAGCAATAGAAATCAGCCCCAGCATTTT	CASSNRNQPQHF	TRBV21-1	TRBJ1-5	-	-
TGTGCCAGTAGTACCGGGACAGGGGTAAATTCACCCCTCCACTTT	CASSTGTGVNSPLHF	TRBV19	TRBJ1-6	-	TRBD1
TGTGCCAGCAGCCCAATAATCCGAAACAATGAAAAACTGTTTTTT	CASSPIIRNNEKLFF	TRBV7-2	TRBJ1-4	-	-
TGTGCCAGCAGCCGGACGGGATCGGGTGAGCAGTTCTTC	CASSRTGSGEQFF	TRBV11-3	TRBJ2-1	-	-
TGTGCCAGCAGCTTATCCAGGGATGCCTACTACGAGCAGTACTTC	CASSLSRDAYYEQYF	TRBV11-2	TRBJ2-7	-	-
TGTGCCAGCAGCTTAGATGACACCCACTATGGCTACACCTTC	CASSLDDTHYGYTF	TRBV11-2	TRBJ1-2	-	-
TGCGCCAGCAGTCAGGGGCACGGGGCTCGGACCGGGGAGCTGTTTTTT	CASSQGHGARTGELFF	TRBV23-1	TRBJ2-2	-	-
TGTGCCAGCCGCTTCAAGCGGGGGCAAGAGCAGTACTTC	CASRFKRGQEQYF	TRBV6-5	TRBJ2-7	-	TRBD2
TGCGCCAGCAGTGAGTCGGGGGGCCTCTCGCAAGAGACCCAGTACTTC	CASSESGGLSQETQYF	TRBV10-1	TRBJ2-5	-	-
TGTGCCAGTACCCCGGGGGGGTCTCAGCCCCAGCATTTT	CASTPGGSQPQHF	TRBV19	TRBJ1-5	-	-
TGTGCCAGCAGCCAATGGACGGTCTATGGCTACACCTTC	CASSQWTVYGYTF	TRBV16	TRBJ1-2	once	-
TGTGCCAGCAGCCTCATTTCGGGGAGGGGTTCACCCCTCCACTTT	CASSLISGRGSPLHF	TRBV6-5	TRBJ1-6	-	-
TGTGCCAGCAGCGTTGCACGCAATTCACCCCTCCACTTT	CASSVARNSPLHF	TRBV9	TRBJ1-6	-	-
TGTGCCAGCAGCTCTAGGACAGGTTATTACTCTGGAAACACCATATATTTT	CASSSRTGYYSGNTIYF	TRBV7-2	TRBJ1-3	-	TRBD1